This TCR beta chain is drawn from a study of blood T cell repertoires in COVID-19 (dated by TCRdb to about 2020). General notes on the study: Samples from collaborators originated in the United States, Italy and Spain and spanned both the acute and convalescent phases of COVID-19. The prospective study material was composed of cDNA or gDNA derived from T cells, B-cell-depleted T cells, or PBMCs. Subjects who had been exposed to COVID-19, were actively infected with it, or had recovered from it provided the deeply sampled blood TCRbeta repertoires that made up the dataset. The repertoires were made available in a free public database intended to serve as a resource for research on the immune response to SARS-CoV-2. The samples were drawn from two sources: the first 160 participants of the ongoing ImmuneRACE study, and 1,200 or so subjects contributed by 6 global collaborators. The sample metadata nearly always contained a de-identified subject ID, COVID-19 status, age in years and sex. Where available, HLA class I and class II types were obtained from metadata supplied by the sample provider rather than from assay-based typing.

Collaborating institutions collected whole blood in K2EDTA tubes following their own protocols. For TCRbeta analysis, collaborators shipped samples in one of three forms: frozen whole blood, isolated PBMCs, or DNA extracted from either of those sample types. What the research found in general, with its limitations: The quantity of clinical and demographic metadata differed by source and by participant and was supplied without curation.

With regard to this clone: There is no known antigen for this receptor. No base-level quality is on record; no much larger clone is a single base apart.

TCRbeta CDR3 regions were amplified from genomic DNA by means of the immunoSEQ Assay, a bias-controlled multiplex PCR. For the original study's pipeline: The number of nucleated cells in each sample was estimated by amplification of reference gene primers within the assay. To quantify the absolute abundance of each unique TCRbeta CDR3 rearrangement, sequence reads were collapsed and filtered. For each sample, productive Simpson clonality was calculated as the square root of Simpson's diversity index over productive rearrangements. As stored in TCRdb, this immuneACCESS dataset retains in-frame rearrangements with V and J assigned. A fraction of the clones does not appear; measured against another copy, unresolved V genes explain less than half of the discrepancy, and the remainder lacks a known reason. The DNA was the basis for D and trimming; V, J and clone size are from that table. In this sample the table shows around 65,000 clones, 65% to 90% of which occur a single time. Clones ranked in the top ten supply roughly 15% of the sample.

This receptor was taken from a man of 80 years or more with active COVID-19. Sequencing was performed on peripheral blood.

In nucleotides, the sequence is TGTGCCAGCAGCCAAGGGGACAGGGGTCGGACCGGGGAGCTGTTTTTT. It translates as CASSQGDRGRTGELFF. The V gene is TRBV4-2 and the J gene is TRBJ2-2; TRBD1 matches 10 bases in the middle. From its cysteine to its phenylalanine, the CDR3 spans 16 amino acids. The only DNA kept is the CDR3, 48 bases in frame from the first base. For this chain, trimming is 1 base at the V end and 5 bases at the J end, and the number of junction bases without a gene match is 4. Looking up the germline V gene yields CDR1 LGHNA and CDR2 YNFKEQ.